Following are 29 T cell receptor beta chains from one sample sequenced in a study of T cells in pancreatic ductal adenocarcinoma. No neoadjuvant therapy was given to the selected pancreatic ductal adenocarcinoma patients before their surgery. Generated by immunoSEQ multiplex PCR, the TCRdb table keeps only in-frame clones and is missing some. The sample lists more than 85,000 clones; 90% to 95% were seen once. The sample was PBMCs. Source of these receptors: a human donor with pancreatic ductal adenocarcinoma.

This chain connects TRBV7-5 to TRBJ1-3. TRBV7-5 constitutes a pseudogene. This CDR3 comprises 15 residues. The CDR3 region is CVRSLSGGPSNTIYF. The CDR3, as DNA: TGTGTCAGAAGCTTGTCCGGAGGGCCTTCAAACACCATATATTTT.

This chain uses TRBV4-3 with TRBJ2-7, with 11 bases matching TRBD1. The V and J ends lost 7 bases and 6 bases, in that order; junction bases with no gene match: 17. The CDR3 is made up of 17 amino acids. Germline CDR1 LGHNA, CDR2 YSLEER. This CDR3 is CASNKTSRDRGFGEQYF. DNA for the CDR3: TGCGCCAGCAACAAAACCTCGCGGGACAGGGGGTTTGGCGAGCAGTACTTC.

This chain uses TRBV13 with TRBJ2-1; 8 bases are a match to TRBD1. Losses at the gene ends were 5 bases for V and 3 bases for J; bases not matched to a gene: 6. CDR1 and CDR2 from the germline V gene are PRHDT and FYEKMQ (reference sequence). The CDR3 is 15 amino acids. CDR3 protein: CASSQGALDYNEQFF. CDR3 nucleotides: TGTGCCAGCAGCCAGGGGGCTTTGGACTACAATGAGCAGTTCTTC.

The V call is TRBV11-2, the J call TRBJ2-7; 8 bases fit TRBD2. With 2 bases clipped from V and 3 bases from J, the junction kept 3 bases outside the gene matches. This CDR3 spans 14 amino acids. The V gene's germline CDR1 is SGHAT and CDR2 FQNNGV. CDR3 bases: TGTGCCAGCAGCTTACGGACTAGCAGCTACGAGCAGTACTTC. Amino acid sequence: CASSLRTSSYEQYF.

The J gene is TRBJ1-1, the V gene TRBV6-6; 7 bases fit TRBD1. The CDR3 is 12 residues long. Germline V gives CDR1 MNHNY, CDR2 SVGAGI (reference sequence). After removal of 6 bases from V and 9 bases from J, the junction contained 7 bases not matched to a gene. This CDR3 is CASSRQGDQAFF. The CDR3 DNA reads TGTGCCAGCAGCCGACAGGGCGATCAAGCTTTCTTT.

This chain connects TRBV7-9 to TRBJ2-1; D remains ambiguous. CDR1 is SEHNR, CDR2 FQNEAQ, per germline (reference sequence). The CDR3 contains 17 residues. Trimming stripped 1 base from V and 3 bases from J, with 16 bases between. The CDR3 DNA follows: TGTGCCAGCAGCTTAGGTAGTGGTGTTAATCTCTACAATGAGCAGTTCTTC. It yields the protein CASSLGSGVNLYNEQFF.

V is TRBV18 and J is TRBJ2-7; tentatively, D is TRBD2 (5 bases). V was trimmed by 3 bases and J by 7 bases, leaving 13 bases between them. The CDR3 covers 13 residues. In germline, CDR1 is KGHSH, CDR2 LQKENI. CDR3 DNA: TGTGCCAGCTCACCGAACACCGAGGGAGAGCAGTACTTC. Protein: CASSPNTEGEQYF.

The chain has TRBV23-1 and TRBJ1-5; a possible D gene is TRBD1 (5 bases). TRBV23-1 is identified as an open reading frame with a role that is uncertain. This CDR3 contains 18 residues. The germline V and J ends were trimmed by 4 bases and 4 bases, with 23 bases remaining between them. Here the CDR3 reads CASSLLPRGGIPNQPQHF. Here the CDR3 DNA reads TGCGCCAGCAGTCTCCTGCCCCGGGGGGGGATACCAAATCAGCCCCAGCATTTT.

The chain recombines TRBV18 with TRBJ1-5, with TRBD1 matching 7 bases. The CDR3 covers 16 residues. Germline V CDR1 and CDR2: KGHSH, LQKENI. V dropped 1 base and J dropped 11; count of bases not matched to a gene: 14. DNA for the CDR3: TGTGCCAGCTCACCACAAGCCGGACAGGCCACGGGGTCCCAGCATTTT. Its translation is CASSPQAGQATGSQHF.

The genes are TRBV12-5 and TRBJ2-2; D is possibly TRBD2 (6 bases). V was pared by 1 base and J by 6 bases, with 15 bases between. From germline, CDR1 is LGHNT and CDR2 FRNRAP. This CDR3 is 16 amino acids long. CDR3 nucleotides: TGTGCTAGTGGTTTGGACCTCGATGCTAGCGCCGGGGAGCTGTTTTTT. Protein product: CASGLDLDASAGELFF.

The chain has TRBV5-1 and TRBJ1-2; D call uncertain. This CDR3 comprises 11 residues. Looked up from germline, CDR1 is SGHRS and CDR2 is YFSETQ. V lost 3 bases and J 2 bases, leaving 2 bases between the germline ends. The CDR3 DNA is TGCGCCAGCAGCTCAAACTATGGCTACACCTTC. It translates to CASSSNYGYTF.

This rearrangement joins TRBV28 to TRBJ2-7; 7 bases match TRBD2. The CDR3 loop spans 14 amino acids. J was trimmed by 0 bases and V by 2 bases; bases with no gene match: 1. CDR1 and CDR2 (germline): MDHEN, SYDVKM. The CDR3 reads CASSLSGISYEQYF. For the CDR3, the DNA is TGTGCCAGCAGTTTAAGCGGGATCTCCTACGAGCAGTACTTC.

The V gene is TRBV18, the J gene TRBJ2-7, with TRBD1 as a possible D gene (6 bases). V was cut by 6 bases and J by 2 bases, with 11 bases left in between. Germline V CDR1 and CDR2: KGHSH, LQKENI. The CDR3 consists of 13 residues. The CDR3 sequence is CASSGTSAYEQYF. As DNA, the CDR3 is TGTGCCAGCTCTGGGACATCAGCCTACGAGCAGTACTTC.

The gene calls are TRBV5-1 and TRBJ2-7; 7 bases align to TRBD2. Germline values: CDR1 SGHRS, CDR2 YFSETQ. Trimming removed 5 bases from V and 4 bases from J; junction bases left unmatched: 9. This CDR3 is built from 14 residues. This CDR3 reads CASRAGRGEYEQYF. The CDR3 nucleotides read TGCGCCAGCAGGGCGGGTCGGGGGGAATACGAGCAGTACTTC.

V gene TRBV27 combines with J gene TRBJ2-3; weak D call: TRBD2 (6 bases). V was pared by 4 bases and J by 3 bases, with 17 bases between. The V gene's germline CDR1 is MNHEY and CDR2 SMNVEV (reference sequence). The CDR3 spans 16 residues. The CDR3 DNA reads TGTGCCAGCAGTTGGAGGGCCAGGGAGGTAACAGATACGCAGTATTTT. This gives the protein CASSWRAREVTDTQYF.

The chain has TRBV7-2 and TRBJ2-1; 9 bases map to TRBD2. The CDR3 covers 16 residues. V dropped 5 bases and J dropped 4; count of bases not matched to a gene: 9. From germline, CDR1 is SGHTA and CDR2 FQGNSA. The CDR3 DNA sequence: TGTGCCAGCAGCGTCTCCACTAGCGGGTTTTACAATGAGCAGTTCTTC. Translated: CASSVSTSGFYNEQFF. The full variable domain, in which reference TRBV7-2 and TRBJ2-1 provide the parts outside the CDR3, is GAGVSQSPSNKVTEKGKDVELRCDPISGHTALYWYRQSLGQGLEFLIYFQGNSAPDKSGLPSDRFSAERTGGSVSTLTIQRTQQEDSAVYLCASSVSTSGFYNEQFFGPGTRLTVL.

The chain couples TRBV2 to TRBJ2-3, with a possible D match to TRBD2 (6 bases). Trimming shortened V by 6 bases and J by 0 bases, and 13 bases separated the two germline ends. Germline-derived CDR1 and CDR2 are SNHLY and FYNNEI. The CDR3 has 15 residues. The CDR3 here is CASRLASPSTDTQYF. In DNA form, the CDR3 reads TGTGCCAGCAGGCTAGCGTCACCTAGCACAGATACGCAGTATTTT. Full variable domain (remainder filled in from reference TRBV2 and TRBJ2-3): EPEVTQTPSHQVTQMGQEVILRCVPISNHLYFYWYRQILGQKVEFLVSFYNNEISEKSEIFDDQFSVERPDGSNFTLKIRSTKLEDSAMYFCASRLASPSTDTQYFGPGTRLTVL.

The chain is built from TRBV28 and TRBJ1-1; no firm D call. Germline loops: CDR1 MDHEN, CDR2 SYDVKM. The CDR3 loop spans 14 amino acids. V was shortened by 6 bases and J by 2 bases, with 13 bases between the two germline ends. The CDR3 is CASSPERANTEAFF. CDR3 sequence (DNA): TGTGCCAGCAGCCCCGAGAGGGCAAACACTGAAGCTTTCTTT.

This clone came up once. The gene calls are TRBV6-1 and TRBJ2-7, with 9 bases matching TRBD1. The CDR3 is made up of 15 amino acids. The germline V gene encodes CDR1 MNHNS and CDR2 SASEGT. J was trimmed by 3 bases and V by 6 bases; bases with no gene match: 9. The CDR3 sequence: CASRVGGQGFYEQYF. For the CDR3, the DNA is TGTGCCAGCAGAGTGGGGGGACAGGGATTCTACGAGCAGTACTTC.

V usage is TRBV10-3 and J usage is TRBJ2-2, with D possibly being TRBD1 (5 bases). Per germline, CDR1 ENHRY and CDR2 SYGVKD. The CDR3 has 14 amino acids. Trimming pared 3 bases from V and 2 bases from J, leaving 7 bases between. CDR3 sequence (DNA): TGTGCCATCAGTGACAGGGTCAACACCGGGGAGCTGTTTTTT. Residues: CAISDRVNTGELFF.

This chain links TRBV5-8 with TRBJ1-3; D is perhaps TRBD1 (5 bases). With 1 base removed from V and 3 bases from J, the gap between germline ends came to 11 bases. This CDR3 is built from 15 residues. Germline CDR1 and CDR2: SGHTS and YDEGEE. The CDR3 DNA is TGTGCCAGCAGCTTGCAGGGTTACATTGGAAACACCATATATTTT. Amino acid sequence: CASSLQGYIGNTIYF.

V and J are TRBV7-3 and TRBJ1-1, with D maybe TRBD1 (5 bases). CDR1 and CDR2 from the germline V gene are SGHTA and FQGTGA. The CDR3 runs to 12 residues. V was cut by 5 bases and J by 4 bases, with 8 bases left in between. Here the CDR3 DNA reads TGTGCCAGCAGCCCAGGGATCACTGAAGCTTTCTTT. It is translated as CASSPGITEAFF.

This sequence joins TRBV19 and TRBJ2-5, with 7 bases that match TRBD1. In germline, CDR1 is LNHDA, CDR2 SQIVND (reference sequence). V shed 6 bases, J shed 5 bases, and the junction held 6 bases outside the gene matches. The CDR3 is 13 amino acids. CDR3 amino acids: CASRGTVVETQYF. The CDR3 coding sequence is TGTGCCAGTAGAGGGACAGTTGTCGAGACCCAGTACTTC.

The chain has TRBV5-1 and TRBJ2-5; TRBD2 agrees at 7 bases. With 6 bases clipped from V and 5 bases from J, the junction kept 10 bases outside the gene matches. In germline, CDR1 is SGHRS, CDR2 YFSETQ. The CDR3 is made up of 14 amino acids. CDR3 DNA: TGCGCCAGCAAGGCGGGAGTACCGTCGGAGACCCAGTACTTC. It codes for CASKAGVPSETQYF.

There are a few counts of this clone. This rearrangement joins TRBV19 to TRBJ1-5; no clear D. With 4 bases removed from V and 2 bases from J, the gap between germline ends came to 9 bases. The CDR3 spans 14 residues. Germline V gene data show CDR1 as LNHDA and CDR2 as SQIVND (reference sequence). The CDR3 protein is CASSTTQGNQPQHF. The CDR3 nucleotides are TGTGCCAGTAGTACAACCCAGGGCAATCAGCCCCAGCATTTT.

The chain links TRBV7-3 to TRBJ2-7; 14 bases match TRBD2. The CDR3 has 17 residues. After removal of 5 bases from V and 3 bases from J, the junction contained 9 bases not matched to a gene. Germline V gene lookup returns CDR1 SGHTA and CDR2 FQGTGA. The CDR3 loop is CASSLGLAGVKVYEQYF. As DNA, the CDR3 is TGTGCCAGCAGCCTGGGACTAGCGGGAGTAAAAGTCTACGAGCAGTACTTC. Looking up the rest from reference TRBV7-3 and TRBJ2-7 gives the full variable domain: GAGVSQTPSNKVTEKGKYVELRCDPISGHTALYWYRQSLGQGPEFLIYFQGTGAADDSGLPNDRFFAVRPEGSVSTLKIQRTERGDSAVYLCASSLGLAGVKVYEQYFGPGTRLTVT.

This clone appeared once. The chain employs TRBV28 and TRBJ1-4, with D unresolved. V was cut by 7 bases and J by 3 bases, with 12 bases left in between. CDR3 length equals 14 residues. CDR1 and CDR2 from the germline V gene are MDHEN and SYDVKM. CDR3 sequence (DNA): TGTGCCAGCACCCGGGGAGGGTCTAATGAAAAACTGTTTTTT. It is translated as CASTRGGSNEKLFF.

This chain connects TRBV28 to TRBJ2-3; D is perhaps TRBD1 (7 bases). V was clipped by 5 bases and J by 2 bases, with 14 bases between them. Looked up from germline, CDR1 is MDHEN and CDR2 is SYDVKM. The CDR3 spans 15 residues. The CDR3 spells CASSLRGELTDTQYF. The CDR3 DNA reads as TGTGCCAGCAGTCTCAGGGGGGAACTCACAGATACGCAGTATTTT.

The chain couples TRBV7-2 to TRBJ2-2; 8 nucleotides agree with TRBD2. The length of the CDR3 is 15 residues. The junction had 3 bases not matched to a gene; V was cut back by 1 base and J by 5 bases. CDR1 is SGHTA and CDR2 is FQGNSA in the germline V gene. This CDR3 reads CASSLGLAITGELFF. CDR3 coding DNA: TGTGCCAGCAGCTTAGGACTAGCGATTACCGGGGAGCTGTTTTTT.